The 16 T cell receptor beta chains reported below all come from one sample, sequenced in a study of vaccination effects on CD4 cells after COVID-19 (dated by TCRdb to 2021 to 2024). After 10 days of culture, CD4+ T cells were isolated with the EasySep CD4+ T cell isolation kit. These TCRs' antigens remain unknown. The method was the immunoSEQ multiplex PCR assay. As stored in TCRdb, this immuneACCESS dataset retains in-frame rearrangements with V and J assigned. A fraction of the clones does not appear; measured against another copy, unresolved V genes explain less than half of the discrepancy, and the remainder lacks a known reason. The sample records more than 40,000 clones, 70% to 80% of which are singletons. The ten largest account for around 11% of the sample. Source: CD4+ T cells from PBMCs cultured without peptide, taken before COVID-19 vaccination. The receptors here all came from a human donor who had a prior SARS-CoV-2 infection.

The genes are TRBV6-1 and TRBJ1-5; possibly TRBD1 for D (5 bases). V lost 0 bases and J lost 1, with 10 bases in between. Germline loops: CDR1 MNHNS, CDR2 SASEGT. CDR3 size: 16 residues. CDR3 protein: CASSEAGGGSNQPQHF. The DNA for the CDR3 is TGTGCCAGCAGTGAAGCCGGGGGAGGCAGCAATCAGCCCCAGCATTTT.

The chain is built from TRBV7-9 and TRBJ2-3, with D perhaps assigned TRBD1 or TRBD2 (6 bases each). CDR3 length: 17 residues. Trimming shortened V by 5 bases and J by 4 bases, and 22 bases separated the two germline ends. Germline CDR1 reads SEHNR; CDR2 reads FQNEAQ (reference sequence). This chain's CDR3 is CASSRGQPSAHPDTQYF. The CDR3 DNA follows: TGTGCCAGCAGCAGAGGACAGCCTAGCGCTCACCCAGATACGCAGTATTTT.

This clone was observed once. The V call is TRBV11-2, the J call TRBJ1-6, with D maybe TRBD1 (6 bases). This CDR3 comprises 13 residues. V was trimmed by 5 bases and J by 10 bases, leaving 12 bases between them. CDR1 is SGHAT and CDR2 is FQNNGV in the germline V gene. CDR3 region: CASSTRTDSPLHF. As DNA, the CDR3 is TGTGCCAGCAGCACACGGACAGACTCACCCCTCCACTTT.

The chain is built from TRBV12-5 and TRBJ1-1, with D perhaps matching TRBD1 (6 bases). V lost 0 bases to trimming and J lost 2 bases, with 10 bases between them. This CDR3 comprises 15 residues. Per germline, CDR1 LGHNT and CDR2 FRNRAP. The CDR3 loop reads CASGLVWTENTEAFF. DNA for the CDR3: TGTGCTAGTGGTTTGGTGTGGACAGAAAACACTGAAGCTTTCTTT.

This chain links TRBV9 with TRBJ2-6; D gene unclear. The V gene's germline CDR1 is SGDLS and CDR2 YYNGEE. There are 13 residues in the CDR3. V lost 5 bases and J 3 bases, leaving 6 bases between the germline ends. DNA for the CDR3: TGTGCCAGCAGAGCCAGTGGGGCCAACGTCCTGACTTTC. Protein: CASRASGANVLTF.

This sequence joins TRBV7-3 and TRBJ2-3; TRBD2 is a possible D gene (6 bases). The CDR3 covers 14 residues. V shed 8 bases and J shed 7 bases, with 19 bases lying between them. Germline V gene sequence: CDR1 SGHTA, CDR2 FQGTGA. The CDR3 reads CASAPFAAGNTQYF. CDR3 sequence (DNA): TGTGCCAGCGCCCCATTCGCCGCGGGGAATACGCAGTATTTT.

The chain is built from TRBV9 and TRBJ2-5; no reliable D call. Germline V gene sequence: CDR1 SGDLS, CDR2 YYNGEE. There are 16 residues in the CDR3. The V end was cut by 0 bases, the J end by 4 bases, with 16 bases between. The CDR3 here is CASSVDPRLSGETQYF. In DNA form, the CDR3 reads TGTGCCAGCAGCGTAGATCCTCGTCTATCTGGAGAGACCCAGTACTTC.

The V and J genes are TRBV6-6 and TRBJ1-1; tentative D call: TRBD1 (5 bases). The germline V gene has CDR1 MNHNY and CDR2 SVGAGI (reference sequence). The CDR3 runs to 14 residues. V lost 2 bases to trimming and J lost 5 bases, with 12 bases between them. For the CDR3, the DNA is TGTGCCAGCAGTTACGACAGAAGGGGAACTGAAGCTTTCTTT. This sequence encodes CASSYDRRGTEAFF.

The table lists this clone with a count of one. The chain couples TRBV4-2 to TRBJ2-3; D not resolved. This CDR3 region has 15 residues. V was cut by 1 base and J by 2 bases, with 10 bases left in between. Germline CDR1 LGHNA, CDR2 YNFKEQ. The CDR3 DNA sequence: TGTGCCAGCAGCCAAGGGGCCCGGATCACAGATACGCAGTATTTT. Protein sequence: CASSQGARITDTQYF.

The chain is built from TRBV4-2 and TRBJ2-3; 10 bases match TRBD2. The CDR3 covers 16 residues. Trimming at V came to 0 bases and at J to 10 bases, leaving 10 bases not matched to a gene. Germline values: CDR1 LGHNA, CDR2 YNFKEQ. CDR3: CASSQDAFTSGGAQYF. Here the CDR3 DNA reads TGTGCCAGCAGCCAAGACGCCTTCACAAGCGGGGGGGCGCAGTATTTT.

The V gene is TRBV28, the J gene TRBJ2-3, with 7 bases aligning to TRBD1. CDR1 is MDHEN and CDR2 is SYDVKM in the germline V gene. This CDR3 contains 15 residues. V lost 4 bases, J lost 2 bases, and 6 bases stayed unmatched. DNA of the CDR3: TGTGCCAGCAGTTACAGGGGTCGCGCCACAGATACGCAGTATTTT. Translating it yields CASSYRGRATDTQYF.

The genes are TRBV5-6 and TRBJ2-5; 8 bases are a match to TRBD1. Germline V gene sequence: CDR1 SGHDT, CDR2 YYEEEE. Losses at the gene ends were 6 bases for V and 4 bases for J; bases not matched to a gene: 5. The length of the CDR3 is 13 residues. The CDR3 loop is CASTRDRRETQYF. In nucleotides, the CDR3 is TGTGCCAGCACCAGGGACAGGCGAGAGACCCAGTACTTC.

The gene calls are TRBV5-1 and TRBJ2-2; 11 bases are a match to TRBD1. The length of the CDR3 is 16 residues. Trimming cost V 4 bases and J 7 bases; bases outside gene matches: 9. Germline V lookup: CDR1 SGHRS, CDR2 YFSETQ. CDR3 coding DNA: TGCGCCAGCAGCGTCGGGACAGGGGGTTACCGCGGGGAGCTGTTTTTT. This gives the protein CASSVGTGGYRGELFF.

The DNA for the CDR3 is TGTGCCAGCAGCTTAGCCACAGGGGTCCAAGAGACCCAGTACTTC. Translated: CASSLATGVQETQYF. The rearrangement joins TRBV11-2 to TRBJ2-5; 7 bases are a match to TRBD1. V gave up 1 base and J gave up 1 base; unmatched junction bases: 3. The CDR3 is 15 amino acids. The germline gives CDR1 SGHAT, CDR2 FQNNGV.

The chain links TRBV2 to TRBJ2-7; 8 nucleotides agree with TRBD1. This CDR3 region has 14 residues. The J segment lost 2 bases and the V segment lost 2 bases, leaving 2 bases of the junction unmatched. Germline CDR1 is SNHLY and CDR2 is FYNNEI. The CDR3 loop reads CASSEQGAPYEQYF. The DNA of the CDR3 is TGTGCCAGCAGTGAACAGGGGGCGCCCTACGAGCAGTACTTC.

The chain couples TRBV11-3 to TRBJ2-7; D gene unclear. V gave up 3 bases and J gave up 2 bases, with 11 bases separating them. CDR1 and CDR2 from the germline V gene are SGHNT and YENEEA. The length of the CDR3 is 14 residues. CDR3 residues: CASSFSQETYEQYF. CDR3 bases: TGTGCCAGCAGCTTTAGCCAGGAGACCTACGAGCAGTACTTC.